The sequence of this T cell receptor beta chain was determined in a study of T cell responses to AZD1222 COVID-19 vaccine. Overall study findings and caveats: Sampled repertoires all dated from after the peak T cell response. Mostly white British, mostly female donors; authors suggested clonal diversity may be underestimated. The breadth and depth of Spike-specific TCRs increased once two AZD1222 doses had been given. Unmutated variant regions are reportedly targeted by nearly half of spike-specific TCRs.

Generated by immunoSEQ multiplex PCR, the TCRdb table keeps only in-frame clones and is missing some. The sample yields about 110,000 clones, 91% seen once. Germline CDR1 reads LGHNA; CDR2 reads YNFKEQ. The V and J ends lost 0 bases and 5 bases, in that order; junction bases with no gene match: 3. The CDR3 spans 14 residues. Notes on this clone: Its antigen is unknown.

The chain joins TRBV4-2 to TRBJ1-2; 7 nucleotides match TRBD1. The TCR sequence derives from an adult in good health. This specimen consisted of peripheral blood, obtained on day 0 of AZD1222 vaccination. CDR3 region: CASSQDGTVYGYTF. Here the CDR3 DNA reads TGTGCCAGCAGCCAAGATGGGACAGTATATGGCTACACCTTC.